These T cell receptor beta chains were read from a single sample in a study of T cells after yellow fever vaccination. MiXCR was run by TCRdb on the 5' RACE reads, yielding one entry per CDR3 protein. This table has about 330,000 distinct CDR3 sequences, roughly 8% appearing once. The starting material was PBMCs, obtained 45 days after the first yellow fever vaccination. All receptors come from a man younger than 30 who received the YFV17D yellow fever vaccine. CDR3s include the opening cysteine and the closing phenylalanine or tryptophan. The D gene is left open where the match is weak. Expanded clones are given a class, and other clones once, few, many or no size at all.

d_call,v_call,j_call,clone_size,cdr3_length,cdr3_nt,cdr3_aa
NA,TRBV6-2/TRBV6-3,TRBJ1-5,NA,13,TGTGCCAGCAGCCCGCAGTTTAATCAGCCCCAGCATTTT,CASSPQFNQPQHF
NA,TRBV2,TRBJ1-5,NA,13,TGTGCCAGCAGTGAATATGGGAATCAGCCCCAGCATTTT,CASSEYGNQPQHF
NA,TRBV7-3,TRBJ2-7,few,14,TGTGCCAGCAGCTTATACGGGGGCGGCTACGAGCAGTACTTC,CASSLYGGGYEQYF
TRBD1,TRBV20-1,TRBJ1-4,few,15,TGCAGTACCCGGCCGACAGGGAATGATAATGAAAAACTGTTTTTT,CSTRPTGNDNEKLFF
NA,TRBV4-1,TRBJ2-7,few,13,TGCGCCAGCAGCCAAATCCCCTCCTACGAGCAGTACTTC,CASSQIPSYEQYF
NA,TRBV5-1,TRBJ2-2,few,15,TGCGCCAGCAGCCCAGGACAGATGAACACCGGGGAGCTGTTTTTT,CASSPGQMNTGELFF
NA,TRBV19,TRBJ2-5,NA,14,TGTGCCAGTAGTCCCCCCGACAGACAAGAGACCCAGTACTTC,CASSPPDRQETQYF
NA,TRBV6-2/TRBV6-3,TRBJ1-5,NA,15,TGTGCCAGCAGTTACGGTTTGGAGACGGGGCAGCCCCAGCATTTT,CASSYGLETGQPQHF
NA,TRBV18,TRBJ1-1,NA,14,TGTGCCAGCTCACCTAGTCTGGGGAACACTGAAGCTTTCTTT,CASSPSLGNTEAFF
NA,TRBV7-2,TRBJ1-4,few,15,TGTGCCAGCAGCTTACAGGCTGCAACTAATGAAAAACTGTTTTTT,CASSLQAATNEKLFF
NA,TRBV4-1,TRBJ2-1,NA,13,TGCGCCAGCAGCCAAGTAATAGGGAACGAGCAGTTCTTC,CASSQVIGNEQFF
TRBD1,TRBV12-3/TRBV12-4,TRBJ1-2,many,14,TGTGCCAGCAGTTTGGGAGGGGGCGCCGGAGGCTACACCTTC,CASSLGGGAGGYTF
TRBD1,TRBV6-5,TRBJ1-1,NA,16,TGTGCCAGCAGCTTAAACCCCGGACAGGGTTCAGGTGAAGCTTTCTTT,CASSLNPGQGSGEAFF
TRBD1,TRBV6-1,TRBJ2-7,NA,14,TGTGCCAGCAAACGGACAGGTGCTTCCTACGAGCAGTACTTC,CASKRTGASYEQYF
TRBD2,TRBV19,TRBJ2-3,few,14,TGTGCCACCTCAGCGGGGCTGGGGGCAGATACGCAGTATTTT,CATSAGLGADTQYF
NA,TRBV3-1,TRBJ2-3,NA,12,TGTGCCAGCAGCCAATCTTTAGATACGCAGTATTTT,CASSQSLDTQYF
NA,TRBV6-5,TRBJ1-2,few,11,TGTGCCAGCAGAACCGGGAGTGGCTACACCTTC,CASRTGSGYTF
TRBD1,TRBV10-2,TRBJ1-1,NA,15,TGCGCCAGCAGCCGAGGACAGGGCGGGAGCACTGAAGCTTTCTTT,CASSRGQGGSTEAFF
NA,TRBV19,TRBJ2-1,many,16,TGTGCCAGTAGTCTGGGGTCTCTAAATACCTACAATGAGCAGTTCTTC,CASSLGSLNTYNEQFF
TRBD2,TRBV5-1,TRBJ2-5,few,14,TGCGCCAGCAGCTTGCGGGCTAGCGGAGAGACCCAGTACTTC,CASSLRASGETQYF
TRBD2,TRBV20-1,TRBJ2-1,many,17,TGCAGTGCTAGAGCAGTAGCGGGGACGCCCGCAATGGGTGAGCAGTTCTTC,CSARAVAGTPAMGEQFF
TRBD1,TRBV13,TRBJ2-1,NA,16,TGTGCCAGCAGTCCCCGTGGACAGGGTATTCTGGATGAGCAGTTCTTC,CASSPRGQGILDEQFF
NA,TRBV20-1,TRBJ2-5,NA,13,TGCAGTGCTCACACTAGACATCAAGAGACCCAGTACTTC,CSAHTRHQETQYF
NA,TRBV6-5,TRBJ2-1,few,15,TGTGCCAGCAGTTATCGGCTAGCTGGAAACAATGAGCAGTTCTTC,CASSYRLAGNNEQFF
NA,TRBV4-3,TRBJ2-1,many,14,TGCGCCAGCAGCCAGGATGGGTCGCGGGAAAAGCAGTTCTTC,CASSQDGSREKQFF
NA,TRBV7-2,TRBJ2-1,few,14,TGTGCCAGCAGCTCCCGGGGGGCATGGCATGAGCAGTTCTTC,CASSSRGAWHEQFF
NA,TRBV29-1,TRBJ2-1,few,12,TGCAGCGTTGAATCGATGACTGATGAGCAGTTCTTC,CSVESMTDEQFF
TRBD2,TRBV7-3,TRBJ2-1,few,15,TGTGCCAGCAGCCCCGCGGGACTAGCGGGGGCTGAGCAGTTCTTC,CASSPAGLAGAEQFF
NA,TRBV11-1,TRBJ1-1,few,14,TGTGCCAGCAGCTCATCGGGGACTGACTACAAAGCTTTCTTT,CASSSSGTDYKAFF
NA,TRBV7-2,TRBJ2-1,few,15,TGTGCCAGCAGCTTAGCTTGGACTAGGGGGAATGAGCAGTTCTTC,CASSLAWTRGNEQFF
NA,TRBV28,TRBJ1-2,NA,16,TGTGCCAGCAGCTCTTTACCGCCGGGGGAATCCTATGGCTACACCTTC,CASSSLPPGESYGYTF
NA,TRBV27,TRBJ2-6,few,17,TGTGCCAGCAGTTTATTTCCAGGCAGCTCTGGGGCCAACGTCCTGACTTTC,CASSLFPGSSGANVLTF
NA,TRBV18,TRBJ2-3,NA,16,TGTGCCAGCTCACCAGTCGCCGGTTCCCTCACAGATACGCAGTATTTT,CASSPVAGSLTDTQYF
NA,TRBV12-3/TRBV12-4,TRBJ1-5,few,15,TGTGCCAGCAGTGACGACAGATATAGCAATCAGCCCCAGCATTTT,CASSDDRYSNQPQHF
NA,TRBV20-1,TRBJ2-2,NA,13,TGCAGTGCTAGGTATCCTTTTACCGGGGAGCTGTTTTTT,CSARYPFTGELFF
TRBD1,TRBV10-3,TRBJ1-1,few,12,TGTGCCATAAGACAGGGAAGTACTGAAGCTTTCTTT,CAIRQGSTEAFF
TRBD2,TRBV10-3,TRBJ2-3,few,15,TGTGCCATCAGTGAGACTAGCGGGGGGAGTTATACGCAGTATTTT,CAISETSGGSYTQYF
NA,TRBV5-5,TRBJ1-2,few,14,TGTGCCAGCGGAAGGGGGGGGCCTGGCTATGGCTACACCTTC,CASGRGGPGYGYTF
NA,TRBV25-1,TRBJ1-2,NA,12,TGTGCCAGCAGTCCCATGGCGTGTGGCTACACCTTC,CASSPMACGYTF
NA,TRBV3-1,TRBJ2-7,few,13,TGTGCCAGCAGCCCCGGGACACTCTACGAGCAGTACTTC,CASSPGTLYEQYF
NA,TRBV5-4,TRBJ2-3,NA,12,TGTGCCAGCAGCCCGAAGTTGGATACGCAGTATTTT,CASSPKLDTQYF
NA,TRBV10-3,TRBJ1-2,NA,16,TGTGCCATCAGTCAAGATAGGGCCAGCAACTCCTATGGCTACACCTTC,CAISQDRASNSYGYTF
NA,TRBV28,TRBJ2-1,few,12,TGTGCCAGCACCTCCGAATACAATGAGCAGTTCTTC,CASTSEYNEQFF
NA,TRBV6-4,TRBJ2-2,few,16,TGTGCCAGCAGTGACCCAATTTCGATGTACACCGGGGAGCTGTTTTTT,CASSDPISMYTGELFF
NA,TRBV7-9,TRBJ2-1,few,12,TGTGCCAGCACGGGACAACACAATGAGCAGTTCTTC,CASTGQHNEQFF
NA,TRBV4-2,TRBJ2-2,NA,14,TGTGCCAGCAGCCAAGTCCCTCGGGGCGGGGAGCTGTTTTTT,CASSQVPRGGELFF
TRBD2,TRBV10-3,TRBJ2-3,few,15,TGTGCCATCACTCAGGGAGCGGGGAGCACAGATACGCAGTATTTT,CAITQGAGSTDTQYF
NA,TRBV29-1,TRBJ2-6,few,13,TGCAGCGTTGAAGTCTCTGGGGCCAACGTCCTGACTTTC,CSVEVSGANVLTF
TRBD1,TRBV6-1,TRBJ2-1,NA,14,TGTGCCAGCAGTGGCAGGGGGTATTACAATGAGCAGTTCTTC,CASSGRGYYNEQFF
NA,TRBV2,TRBJ2-7,few,14,TGTGCCAGCAGTGAAGAGTGGAGTTCCTACGAGCAGTACTTC,CASSEEWSSYEQYF
NA,TRBV5-1,TRBJ2-1,NA,16,TGCGCCAGCAGCGCACAGGTTTCCAGCTCCTACAATGAGCAGTTCTTC,CASSAQVSSSYNEQFF
TRBD1,TRBV25-1,TRBJ2-3,NA,15,TGTGCCAGCAGTGTGACAGGGGCCCCCACAGATACGCAGTATTTT,CASSVTGAPTDTQYF
TRBD1,TRBV29-1,TRBJ2-1,NA,16,TGCAGCGTTGAAGACGGACAGGGGGCCGTCTACAATGAGCAGTTCTTC,CSVEDGQGAVYNEQFF
NA,TRBV7-9,TRBJ2-1,many,13,TGTGCCAGCAGAACGGAGGGGGGCAATGAGCAGTTCTTC,CASRTEGGNEQFF
NA,TRBV10-2,TRBJ1-4,few,15,TGCGCCAGCAAGGACGGAGACAATAGGAATGAAAAACTGTTTTTT,CASKDGDNRNEKLFF
NA,TRBV15,TRBJ2-7,few,13,TGTGCCACCAGTACAGGGAGCGACTACGAGCAGTACTTC,CATSTGSDYEQYF
TRBD1,TRBV29-1,TRBJ1-1,NA,11,TGCAGCGTTGACCTGGACAGGGAAACTTTCTTT,CSVDLDRETFF
NA,TRBV29-1,TRBJ2-3,few,11,TGCAGCGTTGGCCCACAAGATACGCAGTATTTT,CSVGPQDTQYF
TRBD2,TRBV10-3,TRBJ2-3,few,15,TGTGCCATCAGTGTATCCGGGAGGGACACAGATACGCAGTATTTT,CAISVSGRDTDTQYF
TRBD1,TRBV5-1,TRBJ1-2,many,15,TGCGCCAGCAGCCCCGACAGGGGCGCGCCTTATGGCTACACCTTC,CASSPDRGAPYGYTF